A single sample is the source of the 5 T cell receptor beta chains below, sequenced in a study of OX40 agonist ivuxolimab in advanced cancers. Sequencing was performed with immunoSEQ multiplex PCR; in TCRdb, only in-frame clones are kept and a portion is missing. The sample has approximately 74,000 clones; about 90% are singletons. Sequences were derived from CD4+ or CD8+ T cells sorted from blood, sampled in a trial of the OX40 agonist ivuxolimab. Receptor source: an adult with an advanced solid tumor such as melanoma, head and neck, liver or kidney cancer.

To note about this clone: Its ends do not fully match the called genes, so a read error is possible. CDR3 protein: CASSQEGQSTHF. DNA of the CDR3: TGTGCCAGCAGCCAAGAGGGACAGAGCACCCACTTC. The chain combines TRBV4-2 with TRBJ2-7; 7 nucleotides match TRBD1. Germline values: CDR1 LGHNA, CDR2 YNFKEQ. The CDR3 is 12 residues long.

This sequence joins TRBV28 and TRBJ1-5; D perhaps matches TRBD1 (6 bases). The germline V gene encodes CDR1 MDHEN and CDR2 SYDVKM. V lost 3 bases and J lost 0, with 21 bases in between. The CDR3 is made up of 19 amino acids. This CDR3 reads CASSFRGGSALYSNQPQHF. The CDR3 DNA follows: TGTGCCAGCAGTTTTAGGGGGGGCTCGGCTTTATATAGCAATCAGCCCCAGCATTTT.

This rearrangement joins TRBV27 to TRBJ1-5; D unclear. This CDR3 region has 18 residues. Trimming pared 3 bases from V and 0 bases from J, leaving 18 bases between. Germline V gene sequence: CDR1 MNHEY, CDR2 SMNVEV (reference sequence). DNA of the CDR3: TGTGCCAGCAGTTTTGTCCCCTTGGACGGAGATAGCAATCAGCCCCAGCATTTT. Its translation is CASSFVPLDGDSNQPQHF.

V is TRBV10-2 and J is TRBJ1-1, with 7 bases aligning to TRBD1. Germline CDR1 WSHSY, CDR2 SAAADI. Germline trimming cut 5 bases from V and 1 base from J; bases unmatched to any gene: 7. This CDR3 has 15 amino acids. CDR3 region: CASSSTGYPNTEAFF. The CDR3 bases are TGCGCCAGCAGTTCGACAGGGTATCCGAACACTGAAGCTTTCTTT.

CDR3 DNA: TGCGCCAGCAGCCTGGGACAGTTTTCGAACACCGGGGAGCTGTTTTTT. It specifies CASSLGQFSNTGELFF. The gene calls are TRBV4-1 and TRBJ2-2; 7 bases are a match to TRBD1. This CDR3 contains 16 residues. J lost 0 bases, V lost 4 bases, and 5 bases had no gene match. Per germline, CDR1 MGHRA and CDR2 YSYEKL.